Presented here are 18 T cell receptor beta chains from one specimen sequenced in a study of OX40 agonist ivuxolimab in advanced cancers. Assay: immunoSEQ multiplex PCR; the TCRdb copy retains only in-frame clones and omits some. This table holds about 100,000 clones, about 90% found once. The source material was CD4+ or CD8+ T cells sorted from blood, sampled in a trial of the OX40 agonist ivuxolimab. These receptors came from an adult with an advanced solid tumor such as melanoma, head and neck, liver or kidney cancer.

The DNA of the CDR3 is TGTGCCAGCTCACCTGGGACAGGGAGGATCCACGAGCAGTACTTC. Its translation is CASSPGTGRIHEQYF. The rearrangement uses TRBV18 and TRBJ2-7; 9 bases align to TRBD1. Per germline, CDR1 KGHSH and CDR2 LQKENI. V gave up 3 bases and J gave up 5 bases; unmatched junction bases: 8. CDR3 length: 15 residues.

The V and J genes are TRBV21-1 and TRBJ1-2; TRBD1 is taken as the D call from the table, unchecked against the DNA. TRBV21-1 is classified as a pseudogene. The CDR3 loop spans 14 amino acids. For the CDR3, the DNA is TGTGCCAGCAGCAAAGATGGGGGCACGCGTGGCTACACCTTC. Encoded protein: CASSKDGGTRGYTF.

This chain links TRBV4-3 with TRBJ1-2; D gene unclear. CDR1 and CDR2 (germline): LGHNA, YSLEER. V was trimmed by 0 bases and J by 1 base, leaving 9 bases between them. The CDR3 sequence is 15 residues long. As DNA, the CDR3 is TGCGCCAGCAGCCAAGACCCGCTAGGTAACTATGGCTACACCTTC. It translates to CASSQDPLGNYGYTF.

This clone occurred once. The chain joins TRBV5-1 to TRBJ2-5; 8 bases agree with TRBD2. Germline CDR1 reads SGHRS; CDR2 reads YFSETQ. The CDR3 runs to 16 residues. The J segment lost 0 bases and the V segment lost 0 bases, leaving 4 bases of the junction unmatched. The CDR3 nucleotides are TGCGCCAGCAGCTTGGCCTTAGCGGGGTACCAAGAGACCCAGTACTTC. This gives the protein CASSLALAGYQETQYF. Combining the CDR3 with reference TRBV5-1 and TRBJ2-5 gives the whole variable domain KAGVTQTPRYLIKTRGQQVTLSCSPISGHRSVSWYQQTPGQGLQFLFEYFSETQRNKGNFPGRFSGRQFSNSRSEMNVSTLELGDSALYLCASSLALAGYQETQYFGPGTRLLVL.

The genes are TRBV7-2 and TRBJ2-2; 7 bases line up with TRBD2. This CDR3 is 14 amino acids long. Losses at the gene ends were 1 base for V and 7 bases for J; bases not matched to a gene: 3. The V gene's germline CDR1 is SGHTA and CDR2 FQGNSA. CDR3 sequence reads: CASSLGGGRGELFF. CDR3 nucleotide sequence: TGTGCCAGCAGCTTAGGCGGGGGTCGCGGGGAGCTGTTTTTT.

The DNA for the CDR3 is TGTGCCAGCAGCTTGTTTTTAGGGGACACAGATACGCAGTATTTT. As protein: CASSLFLGDTDTQYF. The chain couples TRBV5-6 to TRBJ2-3; possibly TRBD1 for D (5 bases). Trimming left V 1 base short and J 2 bases short, with 11 bases between. Germline V CDR1 and CDR2: SGHDT, YYEEEE. This CDR3 spans 15 amino acids.

CDR3 DNA: TGTGCCACCCAAATTACTTCGAGGGTAGGTGGCTACACCTTC. Encoded protein: CATQITSRVGGYTF. The genes are TRBV6-1 and TRBJ1-2, with D uncertain. The V gene lost 10 bases and the J gene lost 7 bases, with 22 bases spanning the gap. The CDR3 runs 14 residues. Germline loops: CDR1 MNHNS, CDR2 SASEGT.

The chain combines TRBV4-3 with TRBJ1-2; D remains unclear. The CDR3 length is 17 residues. Germline-derived CDR1 and CDR2 are LGHNA and YSLEER. The germline V and J ends were trimmed by 0 bases and 2 bases, with 16 bases remaining between them. The CDR3 DNA sequence: TGCGCCAGCAGCCAAGACCGGGGAGGGCGTTCAAACTATGGCTACACCTTC. Its protein product is CASSQDRGGRSNYGYTF.

The chain joins TRBV2 to TRBJ2-7, with TRBD2 matching 12 bases. The J segment lost 4 bases and the V segment lost 4 bases, leaving 5 bases of the junction unmatched. The CDR3 contains 15 residues. The germline CDR1 and CDR2 sequences are SNHLY and FYNNEI. The CDR3 nucleotides read TGTGCCAGCAGTGTGACCGGGACTAGCGGGTACGAGCAGTACTTC. Translated, it gives CASSVTGTSGYEQYF.

The V gene is TRBV19, the J gene TRBJ1-2; TRBD1 is a possible D gene (5 bases). The germline gives CDR1 LNHDA, CDR2 SQIVND (reference sequence). The V gene lost 6 bases and the J gene lost 5 bases, with 7 bases spanning the gap. The CDR3 runs 11 residues. The CDR3 region is CASREGYGYTF. In DNA, the CDR3 is TGTGCCAGTAGGGAGGGGTATGGCTACACCTTC. The entire variable domain, with the rest obtained from reference TRBV19 and TRBJ1-2, is as follows: DGGITQSPKYLFRKEGQNVTLSCEQNLNHDAMYWYRQDPGQGLRLIYYSQIVNDFQKGDIAEGYSVSREKKESFPLTVTSAQKNPTAFYLCASREGYGYTFGSGTRLTVV.

The V call is TRBV6-1, the J call TRBJ1-1; no firm D call. Germline CDR1 is MNHNS and CDR2 is SASEGT. The CDR3 runs 14 residues. The ends were cut back, 7 bases at V and 1 base at J, with 13 bases in the middle. The CDR3 spells CASKGLPTNTEAFF. CDR3 bases: TGTGCCAGCAAGGGTCTCCCCACGAACACTGAAGCTTTCTTT.

The rearrangement joins TRBV11-2 to TRBJ2-7, with D perhaps TRBD1 or TRBD2 (5 bases each). Germline V gives CDR1 SGHAT, CDR2 FQNNGV. The CDR3 is 17 residues long. The V gene lost 0 bases and the J gene lost 0 bases, with 15 bases spanning the gap. The CDR3 loop reads CASSLDLAGTSSYEQYF. CDR3 DNA sequence: TGTGCCAGCAGCTTAGATCTGGCAGGGACGAGCTCCTACGAGCAGTACTTC.

The rearrangement joins TRBV7-8 to TRBJ1-2; 9 nucleotides match TRBD1. V shed 1 base and J 4 bases; nucleotides not matched to a gene: 7. CDR3 size: 16 residues. CDR1 SGHVS and CDR2 FQNEAQ come from the germline V gene. The CDR3 spells CASSLGGQGGPYGYTF. In DNA form, the CDR3 reads TGTGCCAGCAGCTTAGGGGGACAGGGAGGTCCCTATGGCTACACCTTC.

This chain links TRBV9 with TRBJ2-1, with D possibly being TRBD1 or TRBD2 (5 bases each). Trimming removed 2 bases at V and 4 bases at J, with 16 bases between. Germline V gene sequence: CDR1 SGDLS, CDR2 YYNGEE. This CDR3 is 16 amino acids long. This CDR3 reads CASSVALRDRYNEQFF. CDR3 DNA: TGTGCCAGCAGCGTGGCACTTCGGGACCGATACAATGAGCAGTTCTTC.

This chain joins TRBV25-1 and TRBJ2-5, with D uncertain. V gave up 7 bases and J gave up 0 bases, with 12 bases separating them. This CDR3 is 14 amino acids long. Germline CDR1 is MGHDK and CDR2 is SYGVNS. Written as DNA, the CDR3 is TGTGCCAGCACATCGAGTCCGTACCAAGAGACCCAGTACTTC. This sequence encodes CASTSSPYQETQYF. Combining the CDR3 with reference TRBV25-1 and TRBJ2-5 gives the whole variable domain EADIYQTPRYLVIGTGKKITLECSQTMGHDKMYWYQQDPGMELHLIHYSYGVNSTEKGDLSSESTVSRIRTEHFPLTLESARPSHTSQYLCASTSSPYQETQYFGPGTRLLVL.

V usage is TRBV10-3 and J usage is TRBJ2-7; no reliable D call. Trimming took off 3 bases at V and 3 bases at J, with 9 bases between the two ends. The CDR3 length is 13 residues. Germline CDR1 is ENHRY and CDR2 is SYGVKD. The DNA of the CDR3 is TGTGCCATCAGTGACCGCCAGCTCTACGAGCAGTACTTC. Its protein product is CAISDRQLYEQYF.

The CDR3 region has the DNA TGTGCCAGCAGCTTTGAGACTAGCGGGGGAGATACGCAGTATTTT. It is translated as CASSFETSGGDTQYF. The V and J genes are TRBV7-9 and TRBJ2-3, with 12 bases that match TRBD2. The CDR3 is made up of 15 amino acids. Unmatched junction bases numbered 3, after V lost 3 bases and J lost 5 bases. Germline V gene lookup returns CDR1 SEHNR and CDR2 FQNEAQ (reference sequence).

V gene TRBV7-2 combines with J gene TRBJ2-7; the D gene is possibly TRBD1 (6 bases). V was trimmed by 2 bases and J by 11 bases, leaving 13 bases between them. Per the germline V gene, CDR1 is SGHTA and CDR2 is FQGNSA. This CDR3 spans 12 amino acids. Written as DNA, the CDR3 is TGTGCCAGCAGCTTATACGCAGGGGAGAAGTACTTC. Amino acid sequence: CASSLYAGEKYF.